The 12 T cell receptor beta chains below were found in one sample sequenced in a study of vaccination and CD4 T cells after COVID-19. Documented treatment: roughly ten-day PBMC culture with coronavirus spike peptide pools or control peptides (ViraFEST assay). No antigen has been identified for these receptors. With the Oncomine TCR Beta short-read assay, DNA from cultured CD4+ T cells was sequenced. In TCRdb, the PCR reads were re-called with MiXCR into one record per CDR3 protein. The data contain 15,000 to 20,000 distinct CDR3 sequences, roughly 63% of them singletons. The sequenced sample was CD4+ T cells from blood, cultured in vitro. The receptors were sampled from a human donor who had recovered from COVID-19.

The gene calls are TRBV5-1 and TRBJ1-5; the D gene is possibly TRBD1 (6 bases). The CDR3 has 14 residues. Trimming pared 4 bases from V and 1 base from J, leaving 9 bases between. CDR1 is SGHRS, CDR2 YFSETQ, per germline. CDR3 protein: CASSVGGSNQPQHF. The DNA for the CDR3 is TGCGCCAGCAGCGTAGGGGGGAGCAATCAGCCCCAGCATTTT.

This rearrangement joins TRBV19 to TRBJ1-2; TRBD1 aligns across 9 bases. V gave up 1 base and J gave up 8 bases; unmatched junction bases: 8. The CDR3 totals 15 residues. In germline, CDR1 is LNHDA, CDR2 SQIVND (reference sequence). The CDR3: CASSIGSGTGSGYTF. DNA of the CDR3: TGTGCCAGTAGTATAGGGTCGGGGACAGGGAGCGGCTACACCTTC. Together with reference TRBV19 and TRBJ1-2, the CDR3 gives the full variable domain: DGGITQSPKYLFRKEGQNVTLSCEQNLNHDAMYWYRQDPGQGLRLIYYSQIVNDFQKGDIAEGYSVSREKKESFPLTVTSAQKNPTAFYLCASSIGSGTGSGYTFGSGTRLTVV.

This clonotype was seen more than once but under ten times. V gene TRBV2 combines with J gene TRBJ1-2; the D gene is possibly TRBD1 (6 bases). The germline V gene encodes CDR1 SNHLY and CDR2 FYNNEI. CDR3 length: 14 residues. Trimming took 5 bases from V and 4 from J, leaving 14 bases between them. CDR3 residues: CASSKVRGPYGYTF. The CDR3 DNA is TGTGCCAGCAGTAAGGTCAGGGGACCCTATGGCTACACCTTC. The full variable domain, its missing parts supplied by reference TRBV2 and TRBJ1-2, is EPEVTQTPSHQVTQMGQEVILRCVPISNHLYFYWYRQILGQKVEFLVSFYNNEISEKSEIFDDQFSVERPDGSNFTLKIRSTKLEDSAMYFCASSKVRGPYGYTFGSGTRLTVV.

CDR3 region: CASSHQGYEQYF. DNA for the CDR3: TGTGCCAGCAGTCACCAGGGGTACGAGCAGTACTTC. This chain links TRBV27 with TRBJ2-7, with a possible D match to TRBD1 (6 bases). The germline V gene encodes CDR1 MNHEY and CDR2 SMNVEV (reference sequence). The CDR3 totals 12 residues. V was trimmed by 5 bases and J by 4 bases, leaving 9 bases between them.

This clonotype was counted once. CDR3 in DNA: TGTGCCAGCAGTGGGGGACTAGCGGGATCCGACAATGAGCAGTTCTTC. It yields the protein CASSGGLAGSDNEQFF. This rearrangement joins TRBV5-4 to TRBJ2-1; 13 positions match TRBD2. Germline CDR1 and CDR2: SGHNT and YYREEE (reference sequence). The CDR3 runs 16 residues. J gave up 5 bases and V 5 bases, and 7 bases lay outside the gene matches.

The chain couples TRBV15 to TRBJ1-4, with TRBD1 as a possible D gene (5 bases). The germline V gene has CDR1 LNHNV and CDR2 YYDKDF (reference sequence). Trimming took off 5 bases at V and 8 bases at J, with 12 bases between the two ends. This CDR3 spans 13 amino acids. The CDR3 loop is CATSGGAWEKLFF. CDR3 nucleotide sequence: TGTGCCACCAGCGGGGGAGCTTGGGAAAAACTGTTTTTT.

This clonotype has a handful of counts. This chain links TRBV7-6 with TRBJ2-1, with TRBD2 matching 9 bases. V lost 6 bases to trimming and J lost 0 bases; unmatched junction nucleotides: 18. The germline gives CDR1 SGHVS, CDR2 FNYEAQ. This CDR3 spans 20 amino acids. DNA for the CDR3: TGTGCCAGCAGTCAAGGACGGACTAGCGTCGGATCCAGCTCCTACAATGAGCAGTTCTTC. This translates into CASSQGRTSVGSSSYNEQFF. The complete variable domain, with remaining parts taken from reference TRBV7-6 and TRBJ2-1, reads GAGVSQSPRYKVTKRGQDVALRCDPISGHVSLYWYRQALGQGPEFLTYFNYEAQQDKSGLPNDRFSAERPEGSISTLTIQRTEQRDSAMYRCASSQGRTSVGSSSYNEQFFGPGTRLTVL.

The CDR3, as DNA: TGTGCCACCAGTCCCCCAGGGGTTGAAGAGACCCAGTACTTC. It specifies CATSPPGVEETQYF. This chain links TRBV24-1 with TRBJ2-5, with D tentatively TRBD1 (6 bases). The CDR3 runs 14 residues. V gave up 6 bases and J gave up 3 bases, with 13 bases separating them. Germline V CDR1 and CDR2: KGHDR, SFDVKD.

J is TRBJ2-1 and V is TRBV7-8, with D possibly being TRBD2 (5 bases). This CDR3 is built from 14 residues. Looked up from germline, CDR1 is SGHVS and CDR2 is FQNEAQ. The germline V and J ends were trimmed by 3 bases and 10 bases, with 16 bases remaining between them. The DNA for the CDR3 is TGTGCCAGCAGCTTCGTGAGGGCCGGAGGAGAGCAGTTCTTC. It translates to CASSFVRAGGEQFF. The whole variable domain, remainder taken from reference TRBV7-8 and TRBJ2-1, is GAGVSQSPRYKVAKRGQDVALRCDPISGHVSLFWYQQALGQGPEFLTYFQNEAQLDKSGLPSDRFFAERPEGSVSTLKIQRTQQEDSAVYLCASSFVRAGGEQFFGPGTRLTVL.

V and J are TRBV6-2 or TRBV6-3 and TRBJ2-1; D may be TRBD2 (6 bases). This CDR3 contains 16 residues. Trimming took 2 bases from V and 7 from J, leaving 18 bases between them. CDR1 and CDR2 from the germline V gene are MNHEY and SVGEGT. The CDR3 loop is CASSYPGTVTANEQFF. In nucleotides, the CDR3 is TGTGCCAGCAGTTACCCCGGGACTGTAACTGCTAATGAGCAGTTCTTC.

The chain combines TRBV28 with TRBJ1-1, with TRBD1 as a possible D gene (6 bases). CDR1 MDHEN and CDR2 SYDVKM come from the germline V gene. The CDR3 loop spans 15 amino acids. V was pared by 5 bases and J by 2 bases, with 15 bases between. CDR3 in amino acids: CASSQHQQGNTEAFF. In DNA, the CDR3 is TGTGCCAGCAGTCAACATCAACAGGGTAACACTGAAGCTTTCTTT.

The V gene is TRBV7-9, the J gene TRBJ2-7; 10 bases map to TRBD1. Germline CDR1 reads SEHNR; CDR2 reads FQNEAQ (reference sequence). This CDR3 is built from 15 residues. V shed 4 bases and J 3 bases; nucleotides not matched to a gene: 6. CDR3 nucleotide sequence: TGTGCCAGCAGCTCCCTCGGGACAGGGGACTACGAGCAGTACTTC. Translation gives CASSSLGTGDYEQYF.